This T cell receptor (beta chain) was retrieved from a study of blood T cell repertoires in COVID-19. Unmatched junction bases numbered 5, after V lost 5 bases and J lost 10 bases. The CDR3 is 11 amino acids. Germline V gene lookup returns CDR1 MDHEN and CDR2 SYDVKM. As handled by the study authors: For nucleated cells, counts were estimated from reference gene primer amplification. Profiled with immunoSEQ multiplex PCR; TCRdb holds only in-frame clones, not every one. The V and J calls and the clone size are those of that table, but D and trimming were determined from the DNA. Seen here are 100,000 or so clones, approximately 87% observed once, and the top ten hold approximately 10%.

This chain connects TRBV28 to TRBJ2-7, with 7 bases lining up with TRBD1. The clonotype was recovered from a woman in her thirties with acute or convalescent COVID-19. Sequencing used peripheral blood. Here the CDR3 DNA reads TGTGCCAGCAGTCCGGGACAGATTCAGTACTTC. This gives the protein CASSPGQIQYF.